The 2 T cell receptor beta chains listed next were all sequenced from one sample in a study of T cells in Graves' hyperthyroidism and ophthalmopathy. From RNA transcripts, TCR beta CDR3 regions were amplified. HTBI primers were employed in a first-round RT-PCR of the TCR CDR3. TCRdb used MiXCR to reprocess the multiplex PCR reads, holding one entry per CDR3 protein. The data hold almost 350,000 distinct CDR3 sequences, with less than 20% observed a single time. Sequenced input: blood. The origin of the receptors is a woman in her thirties or forties with Graves' ophthalmopathy.

This clonotype was seen ten or more times. This sequence joins TRBV27 and TRBJ2-7, with a possible D match to TRBD2 (5 bases). Per the germline V gene, CDR1 is MNHEY and CDR2 is SMNVEV (reference sequence). Trimming removed 6 bases at V and 1 base at J, with 13 bases between. The CDR3 has 14 amino acids. CDR3 sequence (DNA): TGTGCCAGCAGCGCGGGTGGAAGGTCCTACGAGCAGTACTTC. Translation: CASSAGGRSYEQYF.

For the CDR3, the DNA is TGTGCCAGCAGCTCAGTCGCGGGAGGCCAGGAGACCCAGTACTTC. Amino acids: CASSSVAGGQETQYF. The chain couples TRBV11-2 to TRBJ2-5; 8 positions match TRBD2. CDR3 length equals 15 residues. CDR1 SGHAT and CDR2 FQNNGV come from the germline V gene. V was pared by 4 bases and J by 5 bases, with 9 bases of the junction left unmatched.